This TCR beta chain was identified in a study of T cells in Graves' hyperthyroidism and ophthalmopathy. Study observations and caveats: Ophthalmopathy and stable hyperthyroidism were separated by a 13 V-J model.

Notes on this clonotype: What it binds is unknown.

The investigators amplified TCR beta CDR3 regions from RNA transcripts. TCR CDR3 underwent first-round RT-PCR with the HTBI primer set. MiXCR, run by TCRdb on the multiplex PCR reads, gives a single entry per CDR3 protein. The table shows a few hundred thousand distinct CDR3 sequences, with roughly 14% occurring only once. Germline-derived CDR1 and CDR2 are KGHSH and LQKENI. Trimming removed 3 bases from V and 4 bases from J, with 21 bases in between. The CDR3 extends over 18 amino acids. Hyperthyroidism in the patients, aged 18 to 65, was newly diagnosed and under 2 months in duration. Each diagnosis drew on symptoms, thyroxine, TRAb, thyroid ultrasound and orbital computed tomography findings.

The V and J genes are TRBV18 and TRBJ2-2; tentative D call: TRBD1 (5 bases). This TCR was sampled from a woman aged 18-29 years with Graves' hyperthyroidism. The sample consisted of blood. DNA of the CDR3: TGTGCCAGCTCACCCTTGGACACCGCAGATTTTAGCACCGGGGAGCTGTTTTTT. It yields the protein CASSPLDTADFSTGELFF.